The clone carrying this T cell receptor beta chain has a single count. The junction departs from germline at one end; a sequencing error may be responsible. This entry is derived from a study of breast tumors, draining lymph nodes, adjacent tissues. TCRdb re-called the multiplex PCR reads through MiXCR, storing one row per CDR3 protein. The table shows more than 80,000 distinct CDR3 sequences, with 30% occurring only once. Samples came from axillary lymph nodes draining the breast cancer. Germline V gives CDR1 MGHDK, CDR2 SYGVNS. CDR3 length: 15 amino acids. V is TRBV25-1 and J is TRBJ2-5, with D tentatively TRBD2 (5 bases). Sequencing was done on a sample of axillary lymph node tissue. This TCR was sampled from a female donor with breast cancer. Some clones in this sample may be carry-over from other donors' samples. CDR3 amino acids: CASSLMGSWEETQYF. As DNA, the CDR3 is TGCGCCAGCAGCCTGATGGGGTCCTGGGAGGAGACCCAGTACTTC.